This TCR beta chain was sequenced during a study of PD-L1 blockade in urothelial cancer. Looking at the study overall: Beginning at some point between 2012 and 2014, patients received atezolizumab, given as 1,200 mg intravenously every 3 weeks. The analyses of blood took place 3 weeks (second dose) and 6 weeks after treatment start. Earlier, patients had received 0 to 3 chemotherapy regimens. Blood samples had a median of 141,255 T cells, approximately 83,000 unique TCRs, and clonality around 0.08.

Assay used: immunoSEQ multiplex PCR; TCRdb lists only in-frame clones, some missing. Among 25,000 to 35,000 clones, around 87% were seen once, and the ten largest hold around 1.9%. CDR1 is WSHSY and CDR2 is SAAADI in the germline V gene. The CDR3 runs 13 residues. V lost 6 bases and J lost 7, with 16 bases in between. This clonotype originated in a man aged 45-65 years with urothelial cancer. The specimen was PBMCs, collected around atezolizumab (anti-PD-L1) treatment. The gene calls are TRBV10-2 and TRBJ2-7; tentatively, D is TRBD2 (6 bases). DNA of the CDR3: TGCGCCAGCAGATCTAGCGCCGAGGGGGAGCAGTACTTC. It yields the protein CASRSSAEGEQYF.